This T cell receptor (beta chain) was found in a study of patients and donors after allogeneic stem cell transplantation (TCRdb year 2020). As for this clonotype: Its antigen remains unidentified. Nothing much larger sits one base from this clone, and base qualities are not available.

Libraries came from RT-PCR. Sequencer: NextSeq 550. The public sequencing data were trimmed at Q25 with fastp and processed into clonotypes with MiXCR by TCRdb, which kept only in-frame beta chains. Entries are consolidated by CDR3 protein sequence, retaining the most common genes and DNA. In all, the sample holds around 90,000 distinct CDR3 sequences, and 48% of those were seen once. Clones ranked in the top ten supply around 55% of the sample. Material: blood, either unsorted or a sorted T cell fraction (not recorded which). This sequence was found in a human donor who was either an allogeneic HSCT recipient or a stem cell or donor lymphocyte infusion donor (not recorded which). It is not recorded whose cells these are; they may come from a transplant donor.

The CDR3 protein: CASSPGTSGYISYNEQFF. The DNA reads TGTGCCAGCAGCCCCGGGACTAGCGGGTATATCTCCTACAATGAGCAGTTCTTC. Recombination linked TRBV7-9 to TRBJ2-1, with TRBD2 matching 12 junction bases. Ends trimmed: V by 5 bases, J by 0 bases; bases unmatched to a gene: 8. From the cysteine through the phenylalanine, the CDR3 covers 18 amino acids. Just CDR3 DNA is preserved here, 54 bases in frame from base 1. Taken from the germline V gene (reference sequence), the CDR1 and CDR2 loops are SEHNR and FQNEAQ.